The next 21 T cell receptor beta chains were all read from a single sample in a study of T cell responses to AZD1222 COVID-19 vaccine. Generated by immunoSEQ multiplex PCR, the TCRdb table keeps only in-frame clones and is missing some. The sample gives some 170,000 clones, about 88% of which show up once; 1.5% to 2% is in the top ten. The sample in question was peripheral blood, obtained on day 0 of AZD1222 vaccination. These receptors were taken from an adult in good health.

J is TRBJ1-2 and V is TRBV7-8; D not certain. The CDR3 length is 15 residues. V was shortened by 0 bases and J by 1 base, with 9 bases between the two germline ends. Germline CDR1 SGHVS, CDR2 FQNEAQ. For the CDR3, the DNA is TGTGCCAGCAGCTTAGCGAGGCAGGATAACTATGGCTACACCTTC. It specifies CASSLARQDNYGYTF.

The DNA for the CDR3 is TGTGCCAGCAGCCAAGGACTAGCGGGAGGGTTCTTC. Encoded protein: CASSQGLAGGFF. The chain uses TRBV3-1 (or the pseudogene TRBV3-2) and TRBJ2-1, with 13 bases lining up with TRBD2. V lost 1 base and J lost 15; bases outside the gene matches: 0. The germline V gene encodes CDR1 LGHDT and CDR2 YNNKEL (reference sequence). CDR3 length equals 12 residues.

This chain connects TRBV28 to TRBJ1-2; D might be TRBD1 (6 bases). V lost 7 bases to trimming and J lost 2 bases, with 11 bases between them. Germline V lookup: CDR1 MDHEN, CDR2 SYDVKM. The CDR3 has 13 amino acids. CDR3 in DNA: TGTGCCAGCACCACAGGGACCAACTATGGCTACACCTTC. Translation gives CASTTGTNYGYTF.

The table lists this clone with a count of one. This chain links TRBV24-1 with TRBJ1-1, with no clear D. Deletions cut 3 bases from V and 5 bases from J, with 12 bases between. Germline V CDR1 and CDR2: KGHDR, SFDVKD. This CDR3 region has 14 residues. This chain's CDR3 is CATSDPILGTEAFF. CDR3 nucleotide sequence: TGTGCCACCAGTGATCCCATATTGGGGACTGAAGCTTTCTTT.

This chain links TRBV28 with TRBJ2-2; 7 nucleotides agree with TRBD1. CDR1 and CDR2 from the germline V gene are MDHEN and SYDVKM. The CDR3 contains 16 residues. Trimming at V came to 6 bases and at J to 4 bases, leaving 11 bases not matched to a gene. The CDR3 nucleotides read TGTGCCAGCAGCCGTGGGCCTACAGGGGTCACCGGGGAGCTGTTTTTT. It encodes CASSRGPTGVTGELFF.

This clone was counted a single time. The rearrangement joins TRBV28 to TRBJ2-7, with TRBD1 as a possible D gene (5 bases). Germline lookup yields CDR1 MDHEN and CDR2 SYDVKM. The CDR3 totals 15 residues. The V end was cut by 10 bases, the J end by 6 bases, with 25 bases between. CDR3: CAIRPTGRERTEQYV. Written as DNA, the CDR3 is TGTGCCATTAGACCCACGGGCAGGGAAAGGACCGAGCAGTACGTC.

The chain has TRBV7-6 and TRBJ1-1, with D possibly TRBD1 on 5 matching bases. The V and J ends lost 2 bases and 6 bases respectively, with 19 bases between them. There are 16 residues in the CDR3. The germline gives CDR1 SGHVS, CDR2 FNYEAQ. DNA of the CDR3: TGTGCCAGCAGCTTAATTTCTGGGGGGAAAATGCCTGAAGCTTTCTTT. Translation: CASSLISGGKMPEAFF.

The CDR3 DNA sequence: TGTGCCAGCAGTTTGCTAGCGGCTACCACCGGGGAGCTGTTTTTT. It translates to CASSLLAATTGELFF. The rearrangement links TRBV28 to TRBJ2-2, with 7 bases matching TRBD2. The CDR3 runs to 15 residues. J was trimmed by 4 bases and V by 3 bases; bases with no gene match: 5. In germline, CDR1 is MDHEN, CDR2 SYDVKM.

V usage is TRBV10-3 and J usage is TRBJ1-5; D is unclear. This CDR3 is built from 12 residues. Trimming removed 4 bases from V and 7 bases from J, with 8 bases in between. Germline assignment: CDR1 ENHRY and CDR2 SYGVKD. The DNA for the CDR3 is TGTGCCATCAGTGCTGATGACCAGCCCCAGCATTTT. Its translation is CAISADDQPQHF.

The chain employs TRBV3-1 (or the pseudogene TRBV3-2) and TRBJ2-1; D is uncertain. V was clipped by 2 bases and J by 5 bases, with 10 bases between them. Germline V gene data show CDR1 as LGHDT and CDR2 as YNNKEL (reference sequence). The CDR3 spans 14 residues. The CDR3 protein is CASSQSLIHNEQFF. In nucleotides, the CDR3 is TGTGCCAGCAGCCAATCGTTAATTCACAATGAGCAGTTCTTC.

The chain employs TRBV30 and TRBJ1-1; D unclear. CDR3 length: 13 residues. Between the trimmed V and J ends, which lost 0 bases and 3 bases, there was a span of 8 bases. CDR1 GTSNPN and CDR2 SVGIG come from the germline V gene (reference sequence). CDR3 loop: CAWSVGLDTEAFF. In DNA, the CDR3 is TGTGCCTGGAGTGTAGGTCTGGACACTGAAGCTTTCTTT.

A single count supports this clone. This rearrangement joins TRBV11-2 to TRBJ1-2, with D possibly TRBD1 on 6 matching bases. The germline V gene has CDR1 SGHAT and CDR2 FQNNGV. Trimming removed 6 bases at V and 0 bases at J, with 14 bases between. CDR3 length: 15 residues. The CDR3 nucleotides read TGTGCCAGCAGTTTCGGAGGGGGGTCTAACTATGGCTACACCTTC. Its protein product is CASSFGGGSNYGYTF. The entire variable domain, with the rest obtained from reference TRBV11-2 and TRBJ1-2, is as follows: EAGVAQSPRYKIIEKRQSVAFWCNPISGHATLYWYQQILGQGPKLLIQFQNNGVVDDSQLPKDRFSAERLKGVDSTLKIQPAKLEDSAVYLCASSFGGGSNYGYTFGSGTRLTVV.

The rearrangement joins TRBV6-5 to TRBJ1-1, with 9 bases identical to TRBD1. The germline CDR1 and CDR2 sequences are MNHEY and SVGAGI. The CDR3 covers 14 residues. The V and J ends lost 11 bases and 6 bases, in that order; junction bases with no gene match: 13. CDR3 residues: CAGEPGQGPPEAFF. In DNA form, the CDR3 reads TGTGCCGGAGAACCGGGACAGGGACCCCCTGAAGCTTTCTTT.

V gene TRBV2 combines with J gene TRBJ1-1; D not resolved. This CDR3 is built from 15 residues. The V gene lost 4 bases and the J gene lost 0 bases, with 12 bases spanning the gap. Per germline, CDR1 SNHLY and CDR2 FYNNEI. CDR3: CASSALNTMNTEAFF. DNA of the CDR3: TGTGCCAGCAGTGCTCTCAACACCATGAACACTGAAGCTTTCTTT.

CDR3 sequence (DNA): TGTGCCAGCAGTTCAACTCAGGGGAACACCATATATTTT. This encodes CASSSTQGNTIYF. V gene TRBV27 combines with J gene TRBJ1-3; TRBD1 is a possible D gene (6 bases). The V end was cut by 4 bases, the J end by 7 bases, with 11 bases between. Per the germline V gene, CDR1 is MNHEY and CDR2 is SMNVEV (reference sequence). This CDR3 region has 13 residues.

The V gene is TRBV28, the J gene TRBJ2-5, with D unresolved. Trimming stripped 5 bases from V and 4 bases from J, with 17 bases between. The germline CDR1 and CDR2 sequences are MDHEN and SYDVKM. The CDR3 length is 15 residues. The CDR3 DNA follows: TGTGCCAGCAGTCCTGGACCATCCTCCAGAGAGACCCAGTACTTC. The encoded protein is CASSPGPSSRETQYF.

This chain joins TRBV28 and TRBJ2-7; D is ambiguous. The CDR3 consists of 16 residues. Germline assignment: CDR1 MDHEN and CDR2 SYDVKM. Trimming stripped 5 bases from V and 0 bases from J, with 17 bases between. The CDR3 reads CASSPHTQFSSYEQYV. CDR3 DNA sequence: TGTGCCAGCAGTCCCCACACACAGTTCAGCTCCTACGAGCAGTACGTC.

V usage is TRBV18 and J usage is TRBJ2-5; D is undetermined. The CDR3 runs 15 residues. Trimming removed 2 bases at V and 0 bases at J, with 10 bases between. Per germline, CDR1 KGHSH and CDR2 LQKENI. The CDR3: CASSPIKAYQETQYF. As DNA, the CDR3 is TGTGCCAGCTCACCAATTAAGGCGTACCAAGAGACCCAGTACTTC.

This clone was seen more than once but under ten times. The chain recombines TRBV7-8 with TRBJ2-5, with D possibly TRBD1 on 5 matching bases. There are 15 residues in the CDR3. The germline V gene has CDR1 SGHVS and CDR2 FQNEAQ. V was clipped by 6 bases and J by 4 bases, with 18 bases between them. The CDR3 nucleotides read TGTGCCAGCAGTGGGGCTAGGGCGATGGGAGAGACCCAGTACTTC. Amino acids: CASSGARAMGETQYF.

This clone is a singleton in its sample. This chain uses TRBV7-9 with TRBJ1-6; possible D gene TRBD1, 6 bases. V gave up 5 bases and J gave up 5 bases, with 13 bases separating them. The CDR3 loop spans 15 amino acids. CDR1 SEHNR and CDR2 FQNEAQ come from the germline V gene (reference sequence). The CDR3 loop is CASSRQTGNNSPLHF. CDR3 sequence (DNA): TGTGCCAGCAGCCGCCAGACAGGAAATAATTCACCCCTCCACTTT.

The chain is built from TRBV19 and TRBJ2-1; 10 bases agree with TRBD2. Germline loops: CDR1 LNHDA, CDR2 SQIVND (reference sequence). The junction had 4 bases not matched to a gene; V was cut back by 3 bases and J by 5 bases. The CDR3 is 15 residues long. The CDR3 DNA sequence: TGTGCCAGTAGTATTTTAGCGGGGGGAAACAATGAGCAGTTCTTC. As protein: CASSILAGGNNEQFF.